This T cell receptor beta chain was documented in a study of identical twins. This clonotype occurred a few times. As yet, its antigen is unknown. The junction had 7 bases not matched to a gene; V was cut back by 6 bases and J by 6 bases. Per germline, CDR1 DFQATT and CDR2 SNEGSKA (reference sequence). The CDR3 length is 15 residues. The cDNA had a unique molecular identifier and a template-switch universal primer site. TCRdb analysed the 5' RACE reads with MiXCR anew, one entry per CDR3 protein. The sample includes about 260,000 distinct CDR3 sequences, roughly 7% seen only once; the top ten take 3.6%. Overall study results and limits: For cord blood, abundant beta clonotypes had fewer insertions, unlike memory repertoires, which showed none. Sharing of beta out-of-frame sequences by twins showed a weaker excess. Invariant MAIT and iNKT cells are populations that could partly confound zero-insertion analyses.

These data also formed part of another study, on yellow fever vaccine responses in identical twins.

The sequence came from a woman aged 18-29 years in good health. Sequenced sample: memory (CD45RO+) T cells sorted from blood. This sequence joins TRBV20-1 and TRBJ2-1; 14 bases fit TRBD2. Written as DNA, the CDR3 is TGCAGTGCCACGGGACTAGCGGGGGTAAGCAATGAGCAGTTCTTC. Protein sequence: CSATGLAGVSNEQFF.